This T cell receptor (beta chain) is from a study of post-analysis software for immune sequencing data. Study findings and constraints: TRBV5-6, TRBV5-1 and TRBV20-1 belonged to a set of a handful of TRBV segments that were more frequent in patients than controls.

Germline CDR1 reads LGHNA; CDR2 reads YNFKEQ. V shed 1 base and J 5 bases; nucleotides not matched to a gene: 15. The CDR3 is 19 residues long. Note on this clonotype: Its antigen remains unidentified.

Every TCR beta cDNA library bore unique molecular identifiers. Using its own MiXCR run on the PCR reads, TCRdb lists one record per CDR3 protein. The repertoire holds about 760,000 distinct CDR3 sequences, with roughly 27% as singletons. The specimen sequenced was blood. This sequence joins TRBV4-2 and TRBJ2-2; 8 positions agree with TRBD1. This TCR came from a girl aged 5 to 17 with multiple sclerosis. The CDR3: CASSQAYPAGTGDTGELFF. In DNA, the CDR3 is TGTGCCAGCAGCCAAGCTTATCCGGCGGGGACAGGCGATACCGGGGAGCTGTTTTTT.